These 12 T cell receptor beta chains were all obtained from the same sample, sequenced in a study of blood T cell repertoires in COVID-19. Clones were sequenced by immunoSEQ multiplex PCR, and TCRdb holds only the in-frame ones, with some missing. The sample lists roughly 100,000 clones, 84% occurring once. Sequences were obtained from peripheral blood. These TCRs come from a man aged 40-50 years with active or convalescent COVID-19.

The chain has TRBV2 and TRBJ1-3; 8 bases line up with TRBD1. V was pared by 0 bases and J by 3 bases, with 4 bases of the junction left unmatched. CDR3 length: 16 amino acids. Germline V lookup: CDR1 SNHLY, CDR2 FYNNEI. CDR3 amino acids: CASSEAAGQGGNTIYF. Here the CDR3 DNA reads TGTGCCAGCAGTGAAGCCGCAGGACAGGGTGGAAACACCATATATTTT.

This clone was recorded a few times. V usage is TRBV7-8 and J usage is TRBJ1-2; D may be TRBD1 (5 bases). Trimming left V 0 bases short and J 4 bases short, with 12 bases between. This CDR3 comprises 15 residues. The germline V gene has CDR1 SGHVS and CDR2 FQNEAQ. The chain's CDR3 is CASSLAGEVGYGYTF. In nucleotides, the CDR3 is TGTGCCAGCAGCTTAGCAGGGGAGGTCGGCTATGGCTACACCTTC.

The V gene is TRBV4-3, the J gene TRBJ2-2; D not certain. CDR3 length: 14 amino acids. In germline, CDR1 is LGHNA, CDR2 YSLEER. V was cut by 3 bases and J by 6 bases, with 11 bases left in between. The CDR3 here is CASSQPMWSGELFF. As DNA, the CDR3 is TGCGCCAGCAGCCAGCCTATGTGGTCCGGGGAGCTGTTTTTT.

The CDR3 DNA reads as TGTGCCAGCAGCTCAGCTAGCGGGGGGGTCCAAGAGACCCAGTACTTC. Residues: CASSSASGGVQETQYF. The rearrangement uses TRBV7-2 and TRBJ2-5; 12 positions match TRBD2. The trim removed 4 bases at V and 1 base at J, leaving 4 bases unmatched. This CDR3 is 16 amino acids long. Germline lookup yields CDR1 SGHTA and CDR2 FQGNSA.

The chain carries TRBV10-1 and TRBJ1-2; TRBD1 is a possible D gene (6 bases). The CDR3 consists of 15 residues. Trimming stripped 7 bases from V and 5 bases from J, with 20 bases between. Germline CDR1 WNHNN, CDR2 SYGVQD (reference sequence). CDR3 nucleotide sequence: TGCGCCAGCACCCTCTGGGGGGGCGCGGAATATGGCTACACCTTC. Translating it yields CASTLWGGAEYGYTF.

The chain combines TRBV9 with TRBJ1-4; TRBD1 is a possible D gene (5 bases). In germline, CDR1 is SGDLS, CDR2 YYNGEE. This CDR3 is 16 amino acids long. Trimming pared 5 bases from V and 6 bases from J, leaving 20 bases between. DNA of the CDR3: TGTGCCAGCAGTATAAGTCGGGGGATCATTCATGAAAAACTGTTTTTT. Amino acids: CASSISRGIIHEKLFF.

The genes are TRBV12-3 or TRBV12-4 and TRBJ2-3; D gene ambiguous. The CDR3 has 13 residues. The germline V and J ends were trimmed by 8 bases and 3 bases, with 12 bases remaining between them. The CDR3 is CASCTTWTDTQYF. CDR3 in DNA: TGTGCCAGCTGCACTACGTGGACAGATACGCAGTATTTT.

The chain employs TRBV6-5 and TRBJ1-4; no definite D call. V dropped 5 bases and J dropped 7 bases, with 14 bases sitting between them. The CDR3 contains 14 residues. CDR1 and CDR2 (germline): MNHEY, SVGAGI. The CDR3 is CASSTDWWSEKLFF. The DNA for the CDR3 is TGTGCCAGCAGTACCGACTGGTGGAGTGAAAAACTGTTTTTT.

The rearrangement links TRBV9 to TRBJ2-5; D may be TRBD2 (6 bases). The CDR3 runs 16 residues. The V gene lost 4 bases and the J gene lost 4 bases, with 20 bases spanning the gap. Germline assignment: CDR1 SGDLS and CDR2 YYNGEE. The CDR3 DNA reads as TGTGCCAGCAGCTCCCGGGGGACCGCTCAAGGAGAGACCCAGTACTTC. Protein sequence: CASSSRGTAQGETQYF.

The chain joins TRBV30 to TRBJ2-3, with 7 nucleotides matching TRBD2. Looked up from germline, CDR1 is GTSNPN and CDR2 is SVGIG (reference sequence). The CDR3 is 13 residues long. V shed 4 bases and J 8 bases; nucleotides not matched to a gene: 9. In DNA, the CDR3 is TGTGCCTGGAAGAGCCGGGGGGATATTACGCAGTATTTT. It translates to CAWKSRGDITQYF.

This chain links TRBV5-1 with TRBJ2-1; the match to TRBD1 covers 10 bases. V shed 3 bases and J 4 bases; nucleotides not matched to a gene: 10. The CDR3 length is 17 residues. Germline V CDR1 and CDR2: SGHRS, YFSETQ. CDR3 bases: TGCGCCAGCAGCTCGGAGCCTGGACAGGGGGGATACAATGAGCAGTTCTTC. Protein product: CASSSEPGQGGYNEQFF.

V is TRBV2 and J is TRBJ2-7; D unclear. With 5 bases removed from V and 6 bases from J, the gap between germline ends came to 17 bases. Looked up from germline, CDR1 is SNHLY and CDR2 is FYNNEI. The CDR3 runs to 14 residues. DNA of the CDR3: TGTGCCAGCAGTTTGGAAACTATCCCGACCGAGCAGTACTTC. Amino acids: CASSLETIPTEQYF.